This T cell receptor (beta chain) is from a study of sequential checkpoint blockade in melanoma. Study as a whole: Roughly 22 patients had tumor biopsies before treatment and at week 13.

The CDR3 totals 13 residues. From germline, CDR1 is MNHGY and CDR2 SAAAGT. Trimming shortened V by 5 bases and J by 5 bases, and 12 bases separated the two germline ends. This clone was counted between two and nine times. Its antigen remains unknown. Regarding treatment: randomized to nivolumab then ipilimumab (arm A) or the reverse (arm B). Whole-study findings and limits: For nivolumab-first patients, baseline tumor clonality was associated with response. Mutational load did not correlate with tumor T-cell fraction or clonality.

Using immunoSEQ multiplex PCR, the repertoire was profiled, and TCRdb retains in-frame clones only, with some absent. Of about 7,100 clones listed, approximately 30% are singletons. This sequence was found in a human donor with melanoma. The source material was tumor tissue (inferred from file names), sampled from a patient given nivolumab and ipilimumab in sequence. This chain links TRBV6-8 with TRBJ1-1; TRBD1 is a possible D gene (6 bases). CDR3 bases: TGTGCCAGCAGTGCCACAGGGACGACTGAAGCTTTCTTT. As protein: CASSATGTTEAFF.